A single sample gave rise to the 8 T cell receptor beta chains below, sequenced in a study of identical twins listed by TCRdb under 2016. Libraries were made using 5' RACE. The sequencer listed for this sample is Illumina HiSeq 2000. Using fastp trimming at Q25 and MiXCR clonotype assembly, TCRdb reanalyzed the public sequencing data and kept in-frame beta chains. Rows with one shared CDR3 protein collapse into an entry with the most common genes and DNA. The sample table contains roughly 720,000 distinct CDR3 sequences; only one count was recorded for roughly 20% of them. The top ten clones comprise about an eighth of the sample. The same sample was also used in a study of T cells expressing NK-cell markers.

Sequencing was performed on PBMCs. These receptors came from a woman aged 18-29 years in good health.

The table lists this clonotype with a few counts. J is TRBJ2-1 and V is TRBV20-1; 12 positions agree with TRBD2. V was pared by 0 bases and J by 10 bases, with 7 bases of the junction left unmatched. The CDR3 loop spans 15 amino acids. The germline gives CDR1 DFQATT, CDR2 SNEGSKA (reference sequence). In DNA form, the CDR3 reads TGCAGTGCTAGAGATTCGTCTAGCGGGAGGGGGGAGCAGTTCTTC. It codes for CSARDSSSGRGEQFF.

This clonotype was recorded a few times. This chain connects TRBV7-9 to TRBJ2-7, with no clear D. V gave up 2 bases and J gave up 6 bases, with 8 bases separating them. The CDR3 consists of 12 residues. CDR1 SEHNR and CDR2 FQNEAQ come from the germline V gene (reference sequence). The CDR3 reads CASSLMLGEQYF. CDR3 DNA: TGTGCCAGCAGCTTAATGTTGGGCGAGCAGTACTTC.

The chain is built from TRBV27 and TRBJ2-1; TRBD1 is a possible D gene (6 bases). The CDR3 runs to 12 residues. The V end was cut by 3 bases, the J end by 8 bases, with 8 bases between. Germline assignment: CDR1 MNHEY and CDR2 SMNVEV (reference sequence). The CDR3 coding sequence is TGTGCCAGCAGTTTCTGGGGGCATGAGCAGTTCTTC. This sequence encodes CASSFWGHEQFF.

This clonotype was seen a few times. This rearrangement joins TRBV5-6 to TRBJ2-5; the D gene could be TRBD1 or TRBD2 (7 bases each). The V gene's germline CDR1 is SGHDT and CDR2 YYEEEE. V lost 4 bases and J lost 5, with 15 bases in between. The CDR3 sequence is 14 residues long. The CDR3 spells CASSQGGREETQYF. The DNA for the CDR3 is TGTGCCAGCAGCCAGGGGGGGCGTGAGGAGACCCAGTACTTC. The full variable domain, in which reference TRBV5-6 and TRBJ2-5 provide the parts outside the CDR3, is DAGVTQSPTHLIKTRGQQVTLRCSPKSGHDTVSWYQQALGQGPQFIFQYYEEEERQRGNFPDRFSGHQFPNYSSELNVNALLLGDSALYLCASSQGGREETQYFGPGTRLLVL.

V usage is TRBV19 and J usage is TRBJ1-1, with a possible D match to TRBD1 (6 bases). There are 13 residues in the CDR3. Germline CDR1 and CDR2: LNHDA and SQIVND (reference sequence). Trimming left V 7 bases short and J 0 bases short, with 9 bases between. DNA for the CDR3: TGTGCCAGTACAGACAGGATGAACACTGAAGCTTTCTTT. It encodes CASTDRMNTEAFF.

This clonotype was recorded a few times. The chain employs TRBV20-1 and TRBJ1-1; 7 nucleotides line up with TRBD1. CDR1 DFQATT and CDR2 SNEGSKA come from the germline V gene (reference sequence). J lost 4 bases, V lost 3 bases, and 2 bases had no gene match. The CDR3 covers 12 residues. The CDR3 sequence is CSASSGGTEAFF. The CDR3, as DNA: TGCAGTGCTAGCTCAGGGGGCACTGAAGCTTTCTTT.

The CDR3 is CASREGKDQPQHF. The DNA of the CDR3 is TGCGCCAGCAGGGAAGGGAAAGATCAGCCCCAGCATTTT. J is TRBJ1-5 and V is TRBV10-1; no reliable D call. Germline values: CDR1 WNHNN, CDR2 SYGVQD (reference sequence). This CDR3 has 13 residues. V was shortened by 6 bases and J by 5 bases, with 11 bases between the two germline ends.

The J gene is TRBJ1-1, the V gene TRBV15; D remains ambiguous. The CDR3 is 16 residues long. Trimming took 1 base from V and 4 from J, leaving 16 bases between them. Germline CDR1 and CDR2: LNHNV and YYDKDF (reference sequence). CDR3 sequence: CATSRALTTSVTEAFF. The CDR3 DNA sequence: TGTGCCACCAGCAGAGCTTTAACGACTTCGGTCACTGAAGCTTTCTTT.